This TCR beta chain was sequenced in a study of blood T cell repertoires in COVID-19. Background on the study: Italy, Spain and the United States were the sources of the convalescent and acute COVID-19 samples.

Trimming removed 1 base from V and 5 bases from J, with 14 bases in between. CDR1 is SGHNT, CDR2 YENEEA, per germline. The CDR3 sequence is 15 residues long. The method was immunoSEQ multiplex PCR; TCRdb's version includes in-frame clones alone and lacks a portion of them. Among some 170,000 clones listed, around 90% were seen once. The sequenced material came from peripheral blood. The V and J genes are TRBV11-3 and TRBJ2-5; weak D call: TRBD1 (6 bases). This TCR derives from a woman aged 50 to 60 with acute or convalescent COVID-19. The CDR3 protein is CASSLGVQGGETQYF. In DNA form, the CDR3 reads TGTGCCAGCAGCTTAGGTGTACAGGGTGGGGAGACCCAGTACTTC.